Included here is one T cell receptor (beta chain) sequence, with context. Generated by immunoSEQ multiplex PCR, the TCRdb table keeps only in-frame clones and is missing some. The data show over 70,000 clones, approximately 77% seen once. Germline V lookup: CDR1 SGHTA, CDR2 FQGNSA. The J segment lost 4 bases and the V segment lost 1 base, leaving 6 bases of the junction unmatched. CDR3 length: 15 residues. This entry belongs to a study of blood T cell repertoires in COVID-19. As for the study in general: Samples representing acute and convalescent COVID-19 were sourced from the United States, Italy and Spain. Sources were T cells, B-cell-depleted T cells, or PBMCs; the material itself was cDNA or gDNA.

The chain is built from TRBV7-2 and TRBJ1-2; TRBD1 aligns across 7 bases. Sequenced sample: peripheral blood. The clonotype comes from a woman older than 75 with acute or convalescent COVID-19. The DNA of the CDR3 is TGTGCCAGCAGCTTAGATACAGGGGCCAGCTATGGCTACACCTTC. This codes for CASSLDTGASYGYTF. The whole variable domain, remainder taken from reference TRBV7-2 and TRBJ1-2, is GAGVSQSPSNKVTEKGKDVELRCDPISGHTALYWYRQSLGQGLEFLIYFQGNSAPDKSGLPSDRFSAERTGGSVSTLTIQRTQQEDSAVYLCASSLDTGASYGYTFGSGTRLTVV.